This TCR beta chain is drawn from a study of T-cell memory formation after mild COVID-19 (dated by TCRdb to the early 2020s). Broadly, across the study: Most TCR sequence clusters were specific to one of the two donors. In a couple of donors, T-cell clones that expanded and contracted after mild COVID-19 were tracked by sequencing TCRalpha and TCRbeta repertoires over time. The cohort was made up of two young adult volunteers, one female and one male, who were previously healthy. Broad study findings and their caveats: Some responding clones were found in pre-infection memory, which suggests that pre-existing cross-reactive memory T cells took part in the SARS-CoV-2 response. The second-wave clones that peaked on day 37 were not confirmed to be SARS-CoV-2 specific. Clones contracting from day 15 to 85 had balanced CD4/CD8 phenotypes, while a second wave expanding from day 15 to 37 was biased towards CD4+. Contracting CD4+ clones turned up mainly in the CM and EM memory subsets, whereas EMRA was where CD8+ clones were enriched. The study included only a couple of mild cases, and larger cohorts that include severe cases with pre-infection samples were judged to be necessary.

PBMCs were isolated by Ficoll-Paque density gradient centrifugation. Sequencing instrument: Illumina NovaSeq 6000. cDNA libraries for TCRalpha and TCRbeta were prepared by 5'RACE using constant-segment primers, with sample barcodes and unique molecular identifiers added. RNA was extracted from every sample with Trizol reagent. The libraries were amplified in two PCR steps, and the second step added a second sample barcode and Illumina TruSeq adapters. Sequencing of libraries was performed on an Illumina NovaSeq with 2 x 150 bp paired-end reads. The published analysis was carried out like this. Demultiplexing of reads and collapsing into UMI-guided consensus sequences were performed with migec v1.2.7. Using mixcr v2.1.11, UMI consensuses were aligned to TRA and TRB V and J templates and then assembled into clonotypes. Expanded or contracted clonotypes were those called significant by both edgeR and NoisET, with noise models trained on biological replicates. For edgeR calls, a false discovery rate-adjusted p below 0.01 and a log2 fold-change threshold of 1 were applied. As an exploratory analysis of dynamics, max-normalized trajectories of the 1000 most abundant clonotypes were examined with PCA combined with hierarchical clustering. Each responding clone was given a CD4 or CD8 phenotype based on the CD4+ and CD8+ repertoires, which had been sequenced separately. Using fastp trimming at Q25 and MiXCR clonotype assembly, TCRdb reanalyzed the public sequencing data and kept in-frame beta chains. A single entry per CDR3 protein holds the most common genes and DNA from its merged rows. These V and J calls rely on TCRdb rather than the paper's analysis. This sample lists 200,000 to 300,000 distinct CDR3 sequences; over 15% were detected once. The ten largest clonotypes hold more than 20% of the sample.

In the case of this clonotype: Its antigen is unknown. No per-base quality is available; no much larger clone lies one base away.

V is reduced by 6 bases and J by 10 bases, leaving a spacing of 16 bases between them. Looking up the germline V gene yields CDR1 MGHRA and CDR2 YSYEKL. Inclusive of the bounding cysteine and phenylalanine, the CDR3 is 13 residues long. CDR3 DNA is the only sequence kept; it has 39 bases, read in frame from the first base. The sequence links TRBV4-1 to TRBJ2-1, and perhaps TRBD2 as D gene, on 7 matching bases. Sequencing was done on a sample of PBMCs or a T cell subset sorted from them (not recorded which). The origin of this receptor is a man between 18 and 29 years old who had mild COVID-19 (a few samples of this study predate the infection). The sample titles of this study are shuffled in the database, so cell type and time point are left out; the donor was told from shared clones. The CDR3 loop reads CASRKGGGLEQFF. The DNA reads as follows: TGCGCCAGCAGAAAAGGGGGGGGCTTAGAGCAGTTCTTC.